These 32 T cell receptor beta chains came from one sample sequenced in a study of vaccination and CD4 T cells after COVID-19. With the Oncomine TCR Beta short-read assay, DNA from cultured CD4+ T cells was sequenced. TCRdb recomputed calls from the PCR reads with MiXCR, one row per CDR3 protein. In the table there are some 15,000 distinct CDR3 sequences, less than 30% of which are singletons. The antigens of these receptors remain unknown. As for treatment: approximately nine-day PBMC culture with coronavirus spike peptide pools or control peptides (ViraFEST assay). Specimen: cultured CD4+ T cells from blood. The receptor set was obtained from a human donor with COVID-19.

The CDR3 sequence: CASSGGGGGSNQPQHF. The DNA for the CDR3 is TGTGCCAGTAGTGGGGGAGGGGGTGGGAGCAATCAGCCCCAGCATTTT. The chain uses TRBV19 and TRBJ1-5; tentative D call: TRBD1 (6 bases). CDR3 size: 16 residues. Trimming removed 5 bases from V and 1 base from J, with 15 bases in between. Germline-derived CDR1 and CDR2 are LNHDA and SQIVND (reference sequence).

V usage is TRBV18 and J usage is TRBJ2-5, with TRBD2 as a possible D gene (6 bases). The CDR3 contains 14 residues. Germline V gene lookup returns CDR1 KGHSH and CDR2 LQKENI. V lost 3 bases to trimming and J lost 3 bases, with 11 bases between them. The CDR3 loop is CASSPGTPKETQYF. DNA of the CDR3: TGTGCCAGCTCACCCGGGACTCCCAAAGAGACCCAGTACTTC.

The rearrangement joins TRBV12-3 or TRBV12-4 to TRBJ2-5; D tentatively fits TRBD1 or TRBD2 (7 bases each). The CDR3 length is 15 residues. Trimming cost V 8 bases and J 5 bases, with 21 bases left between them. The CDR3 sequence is CASSQGGGGGETQYF. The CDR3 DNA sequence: TGTGCCAGCTCTCAGGGGGGAGGGGGCGGGGAGACCCAGTACTTC.

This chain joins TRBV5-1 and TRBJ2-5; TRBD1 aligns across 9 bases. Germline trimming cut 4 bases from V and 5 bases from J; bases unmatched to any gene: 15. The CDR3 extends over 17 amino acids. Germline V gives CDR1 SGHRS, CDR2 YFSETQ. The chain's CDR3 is CASSPINAQGALETQYF. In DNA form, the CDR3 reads TGCGCCAGCAGCCCGATCAATGCACAGGGGGCGTTGGAGACCCAGTACTTC.

DNA for the CDR3: TGTGCCATCAGTGAGGCGGCCGGGGGGTATGGCTACACCTTC. Protein product: CAISEAAGGYGYTF. The chain couples TRBV10-3 to TRBJ1-2; a possible D gene is TRBD1 (5 bases). The CDR3 totals 14 residues. The V gene's germline CDR1 is ENHRY and CDR2 SYGVKD. V shed 2 bases and J shed 5 bases, with 12 bases lying between them.

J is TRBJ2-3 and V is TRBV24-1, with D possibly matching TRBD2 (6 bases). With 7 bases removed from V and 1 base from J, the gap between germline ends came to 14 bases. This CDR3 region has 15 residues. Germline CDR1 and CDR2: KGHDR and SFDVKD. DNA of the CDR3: TGTGCCACCAGACCGGGGGACCTACGCACAGATACGCAGTATTTT. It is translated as CATRPGDLRTDTQYF.

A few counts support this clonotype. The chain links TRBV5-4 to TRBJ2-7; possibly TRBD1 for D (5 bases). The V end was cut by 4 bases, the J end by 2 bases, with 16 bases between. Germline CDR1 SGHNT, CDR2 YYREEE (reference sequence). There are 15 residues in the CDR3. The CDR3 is CASSPRGAGTYEQYF. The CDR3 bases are TGTGCCAGCAGCCCGCGTGGGGCAGGCACCTACGAGCAGTACTTC.

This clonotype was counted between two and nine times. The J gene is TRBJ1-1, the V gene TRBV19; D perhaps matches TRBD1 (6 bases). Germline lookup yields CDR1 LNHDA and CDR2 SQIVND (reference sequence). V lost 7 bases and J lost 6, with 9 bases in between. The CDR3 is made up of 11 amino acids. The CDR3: CASTTGSEAFF. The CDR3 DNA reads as TGTGCCAGTACTACAGGGTCTGAAGCTTTCTTT.

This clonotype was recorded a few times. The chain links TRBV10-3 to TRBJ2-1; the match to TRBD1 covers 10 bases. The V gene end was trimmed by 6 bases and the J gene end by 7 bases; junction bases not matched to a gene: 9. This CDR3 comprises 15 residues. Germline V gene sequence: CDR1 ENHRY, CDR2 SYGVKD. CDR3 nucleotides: TGTGCCATCAGCGGGGGGGACAGGGGATTAAATGAGCAGTTCTTC. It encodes CAISGGDRGLNEQFF.

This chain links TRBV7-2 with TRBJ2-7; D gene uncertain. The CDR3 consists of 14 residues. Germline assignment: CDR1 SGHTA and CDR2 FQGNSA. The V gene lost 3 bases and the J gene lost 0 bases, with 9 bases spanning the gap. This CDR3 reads CASSLQESSYEQYF. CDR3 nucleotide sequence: TGTGCCAGCAGCTTGCAGGAGAGCTCCTACGAGCAGTACTTC.

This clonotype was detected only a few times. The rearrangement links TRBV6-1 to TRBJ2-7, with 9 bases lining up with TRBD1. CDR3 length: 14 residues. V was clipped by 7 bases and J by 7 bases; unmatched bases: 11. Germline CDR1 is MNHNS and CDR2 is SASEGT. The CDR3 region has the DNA TGTGCCAGCAATGATGGACAGGGGCAAAGAGAGCAGTACTTC. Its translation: CASNDGQGQREQYF.

CDR3 in DNA: TGTGCCAGCAGCAAGAGAGCGGGGACACGCACAGATACGCAGTATTTT. This sequence encodes CASSKRAGTRTDTQYF. The rearrangement uses TRBV7-2 and TRBJ2-3; possible D gene TRBD2, 7 bases. The V and J ends lost 5 bases and 1 base respectively, with 16 bases between them. The CDR3 has 16 amino acids. Germline assignment: CDR1 SGHTA and CDR2 FQGNSA.

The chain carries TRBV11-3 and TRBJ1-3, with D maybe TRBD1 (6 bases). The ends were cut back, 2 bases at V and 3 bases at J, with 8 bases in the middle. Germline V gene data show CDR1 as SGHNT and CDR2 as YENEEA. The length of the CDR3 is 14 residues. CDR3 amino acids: CASSLSTGGNTIYF. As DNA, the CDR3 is TGTGCCAGCAGCTTATCGACAGGTGGAAACACCATATATTTT.

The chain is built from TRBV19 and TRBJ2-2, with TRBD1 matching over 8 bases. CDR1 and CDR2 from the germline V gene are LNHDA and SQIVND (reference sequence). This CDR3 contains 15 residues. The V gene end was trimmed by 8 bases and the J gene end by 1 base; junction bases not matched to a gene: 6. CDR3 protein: CASGKQGVNTGELFF. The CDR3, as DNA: TGTGCCAGTGGAAAACAGGGGGTGAACACCGGGGAGCTGTTTTTT. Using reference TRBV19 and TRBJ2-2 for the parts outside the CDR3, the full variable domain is DGGITQSPKYLFRKEGQNVTLSCEQNLNHDAMYWYRQDPGQGLRLIYYSQIVNDFQKGDIAEGYSVSREKKESFPLTVTSAQKNPTAFYLCASGKQGVNTGELFFGEGSRLTVL.

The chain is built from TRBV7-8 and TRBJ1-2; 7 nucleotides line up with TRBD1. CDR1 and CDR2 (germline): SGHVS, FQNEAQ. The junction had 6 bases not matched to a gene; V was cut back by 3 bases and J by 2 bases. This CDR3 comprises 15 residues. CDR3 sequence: CASSFEGAGNYGYTF. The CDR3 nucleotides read TGTGCCAGCAGCTTTGAGGGGGCTGGAAACTATGGCTACACCTTC.

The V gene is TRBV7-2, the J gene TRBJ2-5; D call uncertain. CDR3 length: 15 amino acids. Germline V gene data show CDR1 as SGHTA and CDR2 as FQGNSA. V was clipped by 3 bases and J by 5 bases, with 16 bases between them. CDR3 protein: CASSLDLAPWETQYF. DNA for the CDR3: TGTGCCAGCAGCTTGGACCTCGCACCCTGGGAGACCCAGTACTTC. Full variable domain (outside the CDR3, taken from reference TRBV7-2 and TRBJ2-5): GAGVSQSPSNKVTEKGKDVELRCDPISGHTALYWYRQSLGQGLEFLIYFQGNSAPDKSGLPSDRFSAERTGGSVSTLTIQRTQQEDSAVYLCASSLDLAPWETQYFGPGTRLLVL.

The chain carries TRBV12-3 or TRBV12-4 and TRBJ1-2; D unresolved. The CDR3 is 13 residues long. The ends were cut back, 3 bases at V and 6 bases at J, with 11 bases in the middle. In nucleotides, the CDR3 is TGTGCCAGCAGTTTCAATCGCGGAGATGGCTACACCTTC. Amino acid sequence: CASSFNRGDGYTF.

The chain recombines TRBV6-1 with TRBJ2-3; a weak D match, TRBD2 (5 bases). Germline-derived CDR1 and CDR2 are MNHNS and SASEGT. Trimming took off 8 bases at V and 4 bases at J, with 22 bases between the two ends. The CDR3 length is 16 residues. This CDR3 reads CASSQISVGFSDTQYF. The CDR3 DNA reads TGTGCCAGCTCCCAAATTAGCGTGGGGTTCTCAGATACGCAGTATTTT.

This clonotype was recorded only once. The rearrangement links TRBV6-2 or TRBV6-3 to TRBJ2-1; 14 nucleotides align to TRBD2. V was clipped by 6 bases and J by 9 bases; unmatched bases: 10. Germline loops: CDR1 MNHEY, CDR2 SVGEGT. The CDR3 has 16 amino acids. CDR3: CASSSWTSGGFSEQFF. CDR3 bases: TGTGCCAGCAGCTCCTGGACTAGCGGGGGGTTTAGTGAGCAGTTCTTC.

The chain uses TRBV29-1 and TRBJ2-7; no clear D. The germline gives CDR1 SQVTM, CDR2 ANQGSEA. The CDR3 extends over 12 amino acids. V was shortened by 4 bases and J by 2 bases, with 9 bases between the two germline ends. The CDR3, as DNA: TGCAGCGTTGGGTACCGCGCCTACGAGCAGTACTTC. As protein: CSVGYRAYEQYF.

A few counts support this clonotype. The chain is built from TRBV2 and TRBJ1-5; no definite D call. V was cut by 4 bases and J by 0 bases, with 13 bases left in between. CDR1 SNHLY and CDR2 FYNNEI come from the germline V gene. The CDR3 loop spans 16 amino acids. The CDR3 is CASSGRAGVSNQPQHF. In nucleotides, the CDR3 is TGTGCCAGCAGTGGGAGGGCAGGAGTTAGCAATCAGCCCCAGCATTTT.

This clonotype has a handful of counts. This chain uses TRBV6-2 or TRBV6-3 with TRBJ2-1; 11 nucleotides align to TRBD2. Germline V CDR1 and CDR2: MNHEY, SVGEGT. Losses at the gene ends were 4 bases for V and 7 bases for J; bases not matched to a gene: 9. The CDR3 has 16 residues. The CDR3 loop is CASSSFIAGGQNEQFF. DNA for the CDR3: TGTGCCAGCAGTTCATTCATAGCGGGGGGGCAAAATGAGCAGTTCTTC.

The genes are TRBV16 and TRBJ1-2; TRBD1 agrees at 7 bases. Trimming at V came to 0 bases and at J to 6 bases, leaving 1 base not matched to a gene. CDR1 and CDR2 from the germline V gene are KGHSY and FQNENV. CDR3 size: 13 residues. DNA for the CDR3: TGTGCCAGCAGCCAATCAGGGGGCAATGGCTACACCTTC. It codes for CASSQSGGNGYTF. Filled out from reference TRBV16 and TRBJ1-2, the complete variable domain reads GEEVAQTPKHLVRGEGQKAKLYCAPIKGHSYVFWYQQVLKNEFKFLISFQNENVFDETGMPKERFSAKCLPNSPCSLEIQATKLEDSAVYFCASSQSGGNGYTFGSGTRLTVV.

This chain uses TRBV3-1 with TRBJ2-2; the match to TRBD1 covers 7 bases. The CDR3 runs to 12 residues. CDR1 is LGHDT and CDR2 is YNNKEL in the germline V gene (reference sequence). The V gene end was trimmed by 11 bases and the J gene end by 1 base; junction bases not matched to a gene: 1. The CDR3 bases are TGTGCCGGACAGGAGAACACCGGGGAGCTGTTTTTT. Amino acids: CAGQENTGELFF.

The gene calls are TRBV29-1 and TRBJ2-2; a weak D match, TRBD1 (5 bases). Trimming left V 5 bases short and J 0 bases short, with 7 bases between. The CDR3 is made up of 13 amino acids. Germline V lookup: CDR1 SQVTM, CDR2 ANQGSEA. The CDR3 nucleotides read TGCAGCGTTTCGACAGCGAACACCGGGGAGCTGTTTTTT. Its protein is CSVSTANTGELFF.

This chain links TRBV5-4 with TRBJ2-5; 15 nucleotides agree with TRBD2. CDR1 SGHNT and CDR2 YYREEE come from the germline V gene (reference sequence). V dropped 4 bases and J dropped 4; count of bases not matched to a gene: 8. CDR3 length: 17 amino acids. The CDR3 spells CASSLRTSGGALETQYF. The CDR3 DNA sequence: TGTGCCAGCAGCCTTAGGACTAGCGGGGGGGCCTTAGAGACCCAGTACTTC.

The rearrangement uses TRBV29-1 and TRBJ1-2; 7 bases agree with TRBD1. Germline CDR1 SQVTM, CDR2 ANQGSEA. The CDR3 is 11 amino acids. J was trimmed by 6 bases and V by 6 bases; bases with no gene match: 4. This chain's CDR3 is CSVTGQDGYTF. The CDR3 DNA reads TGCAGCGTGACTGGACAGGATGGCTACACCTTC.

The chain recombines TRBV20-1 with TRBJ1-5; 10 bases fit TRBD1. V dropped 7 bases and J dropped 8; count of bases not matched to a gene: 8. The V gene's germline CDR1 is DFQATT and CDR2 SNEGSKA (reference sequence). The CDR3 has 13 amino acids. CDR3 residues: CSVAGTGVKPQHF. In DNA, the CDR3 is TGCAGTGTTGCCGGGACAGGGGTTAAGCCCCAGCATTTT.

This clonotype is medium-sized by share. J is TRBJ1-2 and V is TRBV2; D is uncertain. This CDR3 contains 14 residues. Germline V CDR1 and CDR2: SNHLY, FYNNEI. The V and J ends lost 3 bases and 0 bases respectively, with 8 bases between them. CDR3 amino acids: CASSDASTNYGYTF. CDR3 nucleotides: TGTGCCAGCAGTGACGCGAGCACTAACTATGGCTACACCTTC.

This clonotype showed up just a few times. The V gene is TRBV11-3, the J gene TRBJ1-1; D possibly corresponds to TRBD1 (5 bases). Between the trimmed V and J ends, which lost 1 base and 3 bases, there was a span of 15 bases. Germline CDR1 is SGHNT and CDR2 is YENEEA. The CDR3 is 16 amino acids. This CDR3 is CASSLGQRGSDTEAFF. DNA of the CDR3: TGTGCCAGCAGCTTAGGACAGAGGGGATCGGACACTGAAGCTTTCTTT.

CDR3 nucleotides: TGCGCCAGCAGCCAAGATGGTAGCGGGGGGGCCGCAGATACGCAGTATTTT. This encodes CASSQDGSGGAADTQYF. The chain has TRBV4-1 and TRBJ2-3; 11 bases are a match to TRBD2. Germline CDR1 and CDR2: MGHRA and YSYEKL. The V gene end was trimmed by 0 bases and the J gene end by 4 bases; junction bases not matched to a gene: 6. The CDR3 sequence is 17 residues long.

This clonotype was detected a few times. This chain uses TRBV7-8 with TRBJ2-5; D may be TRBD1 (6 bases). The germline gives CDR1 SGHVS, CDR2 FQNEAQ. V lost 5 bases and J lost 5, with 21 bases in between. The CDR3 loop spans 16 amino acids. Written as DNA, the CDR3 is TGTGCCAGCAGCCCCGCCCCGGCAGGGGTCAAGGAGACCCAGTACTTC. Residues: CASSPAPAGVKETQYF. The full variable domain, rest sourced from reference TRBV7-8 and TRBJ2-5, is GAGVSQSPRYKVAKRGQDVALRCDPISGHVSLFWYQQALGQGPEFLTYFQNEAQLDKSGLPSDRFFAERPEGSVSTLKIQRTQQEDSAVYLCASSPAPAGVKETQYFGPGTRLLVL.